This T cell receptor (beta chain) was recorded in a study of blood T cell repertoires in COVID-19. The germline V gene encodes CDR1 MNHEY and CDR2 SMNVEV (reference sequence). This CDR3 region has 16 residues. V trimming: 5 bases; J trimming: 5 bases; junction bases outside the gene matches: 9. Libraries were prepared by immunoSEQ multiplex PCR; TCRdb keeps only in-frame clonotypes and omits some of them. The repertoire has around 190,000 clones, 75% to 85% of them found once; the top ten carry about 13%. This receptor was identified in a human donor in a cohort sampled during active COVID-19. The sequencing input was peripheral blood. The chain joins TRBV27 to TRBJ2-1; TRBD2 matches at 10 bases. The CDR3 DNA follows: TGTGCCAGCAGTCTTACTCGGACTAGCGGCAACAATGAGCAGTTCTTC. Translation: CASSLTRTSGNNEQFF.